These T cell receptor beta chains were read from a single sample in a study of blood T cell repertoires in COVID-19. The data were produced by immunoSEQ multiplex PCR, yet TCRdb's version contains in-frame clones alone and is incomplete. In the table there are roughly 200,000 clones, approximately 85% of which are singletons. Sequencing was done on a sample of peripheral blood. These receptors were collected from a human donor with active or convalescent COVID-19. The donor label of this sample is uncertain. The CDR3 runs from the conserved cysteine through the conserved F or W. The D gene is left open where the match is weak. Rows give clone size only sometimes, using once, few, many, or a class for an expanded clone.

j_call | clone_size | v_call | d_call | cdr3_nt | cdr3_aa
TRBJ1-5 | NA | TRBV30 | TRBD1 | TGTGCCTGGAGCCCCCCCGGGACAGGGGGCTATCAGCCCCAGCATTTT | CAWSPPGTGGYQPQHF
TRBJ1-5 | once | TRBV2 | TRBD1 | TGTGCCAGCAGACCAACAGGGGGGAGTATTGGCAATCAGCCCCAGCATTTT | CASRPTGGSIGNQPQHF
TRBJ1-1 | NA | TRBV3-1/TRBV3-2 | TRBD1 | TGTGCCAGCAGCCAAGAATGGTCGACAGGGTTTCACACTGAAGCTTTCTTT | CASSQEWSTGFHTEAFF
TRBJ1-1 | NA | TRBV5-4 | NA | TGTGCCAGCAGCGAAGGTTGGAGGACTGAAGCTTTCTTT | CASSEGWRTEAFF
TRBJ2-7 | NA | TRBV19 | NA | TGTGCCAGTAGGAAGTCGACAGGCAGCTCCTACGAGCAGTACTTC | CASRKSTGSSYEQYF
TRBJ2-2 | NA | TRBV10-3 | TRBD2 | TGTGCCATCAGTGGGACTAGGGGGAACACCGGGGAGCTGTTTTTT | CAISGTRGNTGELFF
TRBJ2-3 | NA | TRBV19 | NA | TGTGCCAGTATCCCGGACAAAGCCCAAGATACGCAGTATTTT | CASIPDKAQDTQYF
TRBJ1-2 | few | TRBV10-3 | TRBD1 | TGTGCCATCGAAAAGACAGGGGCCGGCTATGGCTACACCTTC | CAIEKTGAGYGYTF
TRBJ2-1 | NA | TRBV7-2 | TRBD1 | TGTGCCAGCAGCTTCCCGACAGGGGATGCATACAATGAGCAGTTCTTC | CASSFPTGDAYNEQFF
TRBJ2-1 | NA | TRBV18 | NA | TGTGCCAGCTCCCGAGCGAGGGAACCCAATGAGCAGTTCTTC | CASSRAREPNEQFF
TRBJ1-3 | NA | TRBV9 | TRBD1 | TGTGCCAGCAGCCCGCAAGGGGACAGCTCTGGAAACACCATATATTTT | CASSPQGDSSGNTIYF
TRBJ1-2 | once | TRBV29-1 | NA | TGCAGCGTTTTTTTCGGGGTTAGCTATGGCTACACCTTC | CSVFFGVSYGYTF
TRBJ2-3 | NA | TRBV5-1 | NA | TGCGCCAGCAGCTCAGGGGACACAGATACGCAGTATTTT | CASSSGDTDTQYF
TRBJ1-2 | NA | TRBV7-6 | NA | TGTGCCAGCAGCTTAGGTAGCGGCGGGACCGACTATGGCTACACCTTC | CASSLGSGGTDYGYTF
TRBJ2-2 | NA | TRBV12-5 | TRBD2 | TGTGCTAGTGGTCAGAGCGGGAGCACCGGGGAGCTGTTTTTT | CASGQSGSTGELFF
TRBJ2-6 | NA | TRBV4-2 | NA | TGTGCCAGCAGCCAAGATACTGGGGCCAACGTCCTGACTTTC | CASSQDTGANVLTF
TRBJ2-1 | NA | TRBV27 | NA | TGTGCCAGCAGTTTAGATCTCAGGGGCTTATACAATGAGCAGTTCTTC | CASSLDLRGLYNEQFF
TRBJ1-2 | NA | TRBV5-4 | NA | TGTGCCAGCAGCTGGGGGGACCCACCATCTGCGGGAGGCTACACCTTC | CASSWGDPPSAGGYTF
TRBJ2-5 | NA | TRBV27 | TRBD2 | TGTGCCAGCAGTTTATCGTGGGCCACTAGCGCATCTCAAGGAGAGACCCAGTACTTC | CASSLSWATSASQGETQYF
TRBJ2-4 | once | TRBV11-1 | TRBD2 | TGTGCCAGCAGCTTAAGCGGGGGGATGAACATTCAGTACTTC | CASSLSGGMNIQYF
TRBJ2-4 | NA | TRBV6-5 | NA | TGTGCCAGCAGAAACAGGGAAAGACTGGAGTACTTC | CASRNRERLEYF
TRBJ2-3 | NA | TRBV10-2 | TRBD2 | TGCGCCAGCAGTGAAGCGGGAGTACGCGCAGATACGCAGTATTTT | CASSEAGVRADTQYF
TRBJ1-2 | NA | TRBV11-2 | TRBD1 | TGTGCCAGCAGCTTAGACGAATTACAGGGGGCGCAGGGCTACACCTTC | CASSLDELQGAQGYTF
TRBJ2-4 | NA | TRBV5-7 | TRBD1 | TGTGCCAGCAGCTGGGGACAGGACGGAAACATTCAGTACTTC | CASSWGQDGNIQYF
TRBJ1-4 | NA | TRBV19 | TRBD1 | TGTGCCAGTAGTCCCAGGACAGGGGGTGACGAAAAACTGTTTTTT | CASSPRTGGDEKLFF
TRBJ2-7 | few | TRBV11-2 | NA | TGTGCCAGCAGCTTAGCTAACGAGCAGTACTTC | CASSLANEQYF
TRBJ1-6 | NA | TRBV6-5 | NA | TGTGCCAGCAGTACCGGGACTTTGGGTTCACCCCTCCACTTT | CASSTGTLGSPLHF
TRBJ1-2 | NA | TRBV6-5 | TRBD1 | TGTGCCAGCAGCCGCACAGGGGTCGAGGGCTACACCTTC | CASSRTGVEGYTF
TRBJ1-5 | NA | TRBV28 | TRBD1 | TGTGCCAGCAATAGGGACAGGGGTCAGCCCCAGCATTTT | CASNRDRGQPQHF
TRBJ2-1 | NA | TRBV19 | NA | TGTGCCTCCCTTAGGGGAACGGCTAGGTTTGAGCAGTTCTTC | CASLRGTARFEQFF
TRBJ2-7 | NA | TRBV18 | TRBD1 | TGTGCCAGCTCACCACCGGTCTTGGTTTTGTCGGGACAGAGCTCCTACGAGCAGTACTTC | CASSPPVLVLSGQSSYEQYF
TRBJ2-1 | NA | TRBV3-1/TRBV3-2 | NA | TGTGCCAGCAGCCCATCCGGGGGGCCCTCCTACAATGAGCAGTTCTTC | CASSPSGGPSYNEQFF
TRBJ1-2 | NA | TRBV29-1 | NA | TGCAGCGTAAGACGGGGGGAGCTCTATGGCTACACCTTC | CSVRRGELYGYTF
TRBJ2-7 | NA | TRBV7-8 | TRBD2 | TGTGCCAGCAGCTTGCGGGAGACCTTTCCCGAGCAGTACTTC | CASSLRETFPEQYF
TRBJ2-7 | once | TRBV30 | NA | TGTGCCTGGAGTGTTAGCTACTACGAGCAGTACTTC | CAWSVSYYEQYF
TRBJ1-5 | NA | TRBV6-5 | NA | TGTGCCAGCAGTTACGGGGGGGGGAGGGATCAGCCCCAGCATTTT | CASSYGGGRDQPQHF
TRBJ2-1 | NA | TRBV7-9 | NA | TGTGCCAGCAGTTTGGGCCCCAAGGGGTACAATGAGCAGTTCTTC | CASSLGPKGYNEQFF
TRBJ1-1 | NA | TRBV28 | NA | TGTGCCAGCAGCCCCGGTGGGACTTGGAACACTGAAGCTTTCTTT | CASSPGGTWNTEAFF